This T cell receptor (beta chain) is drawn from a study of shared clonotypes between healthy human individuals. Sequencing was performed with immunoSEQ multiplex PCR; in TCRdb, only in-frame clones are kept and a portion is missing. The repertoire holds fewer than 850,000 clones, with 55% to 75% as singletons. Germline CDR1 MGHRA, CDR2 YSYEKL. V gave up 2 bases and J gave up 4 bases; unmatched junction bases: 9. CDR3 size: 16 residues. J is TRBJ2-5 and V is TRBV4-1; the match to TRBD2 covers 8 bases. The sample comprised memory CD4+ T cells sorted from blood. Subset here: CD45RA-negative fraction. The source of this sequence is a woman in her 30s in good health. CDR3 nucleotides: TGCGCCAGCAGCCAATATCCTGATGGGACTAGAGAGACCCAGTACTTC. The encoded protein is CASSQYPDGTRETQYF.